This TCR beta chain originates from a study of chronic HIV infection and antiretroviral therapy. This clonotype was observed at least ten times. TCRdb fed the 5' RACE reads into MiXCR, producing one record per CDR3 protein. Of tens of thousands of distinct CDR3 sequences in the sample, about 8.1% are singletons; the top ten hold roughly 2.6%. Between the trimmed V and J ends, which lost 1 base and 0 bases, there was a span of 16 bases. Per the germline V gene, CDR1 is DFQATT and CDR2 is SNEGSKA (reference sequence). This CDR3 spans 17 amino acids. The source of this sequence is an adult who had HIV and had not received antiretroviral therapy, or was an uninfected healthy control (not recorded which). The gene calls are TRBV20-1 and TRBJ2-1; a possible D gene is TRBD2 (6 bases). The sample was peripheral blood. CDR3 in amino acids: CSARGRGGTYSYNEQFF. CDR3 DNA: TGCAGTGCTAGAGGACGGGGCGGGACCTACTCCTACAATGAGCAGTTCTTC.